This T cell receptor (beta chain) stems from a study of blood T cells in healthy people across ages. Study in general: Capturing about one barcoded beta molecule per two T cells was achieved by template switching. Notes on the study in general: Samples with more naive T cells showed higher observed beta diversity.

This clonotype was counted a few times. The antigen is not known. This CDR3 contains 19 residues. CDR1 is MNHEY and CDR2 is SVGEGT in the germline V gene. The J segment lost 0 bases and the V segment lost 6 bases, leaving 13 bases of the junction unmatched. The use of a sample-barcoded 5' primer and a J-beta primer mix characterized a second PCR of 7 to 11 cycles. Using its own MiXCR run on the 5' RACE reads, TCRdb lists one record per CDR3 protein. Of over 750,000 distinct CDR3 sequences listed, 20% to 25% are singletons. This sample was also put to use in a study of T cells of mothers and their children. That paper notes: Extraction yielded RNA that went, in full, into cDNA synthesis at about 1.5 ug per 15 ul. Each mother gave over 9.5 million TCR beta CDR3 reads; each child, several million.

Input material: blood. The chain links TRBV6-2 or TRBV6-3 to TRBJ2-4; 11 nucleotides align to TRBD2. The receptor comes from a boy aged 5 to 17 in good health. The CDR3 loop reads CASSRQGSGGGIAKNIQYF. In DNA form, the CDR3 reads TGTGCCAGCAGCCGCCAGGGTAGCGGGGGGGGGATAGCCAAAAACATTCAGTACTTC.